A single sample gave rise to the 31 T cell receptor beta chains below, sequenced in a study of human T cells and chemical hapten exposure. Before extraction, the whole blood was not fractionated, and total RNA was taken from it. Via MiXCR, TCRdb re-called the 5' RACE reads, giving one row per CDR3 protein. Of 75,000 or so distinct CDR3 sequences in the sample, approximately 15% were seen once. The receptor set was obtained from a female donor in good health.

This chain connects TRBV5-5 to TRBJ1-5; the D gene is possibly TRBD1 (6 bases). V lost 4 bases, J lost 1 base, and 12 bases lay in between. Germline V gene lookup returns CDR1 SGHKS and CDR2 YYEKEE (reference sequence). There are 15 residues in the CDR3. The CDR3: CASSIQGGSNQPQHF. CDR3 sequence (DNA): TGTGCCAGCAGCATACAGGGTGGGAGCAATCAGCCCCAGCATTTT. The whole variable domain, filled in from reference TRBV5-5 and TRBJ1-5, reads DAGVTQSPTHLIKTRGQQVTLRCSPISGHKSVSWYQQVLGQGPQFIFQYYEKEERGRGNFPDRFSARQFPNYSSELNVNALLLGDSALYLCASSIQGGSNQPQHFGDGTRLSIL.

This clonotype is judged medium-sized. This sequence joins TRBV29-1 and TRBJ2-1; D is unclear. Per the germline V gene, CDR1 is SQVTM and CDR2 is ANQGSEA. Trimming took off 4 bases at V and 8 bases at J, with 6 bases between the two ends. CDR3 length equals 10 residues. CDR3 bases: TGCAGCGTTGTATCCTATGAGCAGTTCTTC. It is translated as CSVVSYEQFF.

V usage is TRBV13 and J usage is TRBJ2-3, with 7 bases lining up with TRBD2. The CDR3 loop spans 15 amino acids. J gave up 4 bases and V 4 bases, and 8 bases lay outside the gene matches. CDR1 is PRHDT, CDR2 FYEKMQ, per germline (reference sequence). CDR3 coding DNA: TGTGCCAGCAGCTCCGGGTGGCTAGCGGCAGATACGCAGTATTTT. Encoded protein: CASSSGWLAADTQYF.

This clonotype was seen more than once but under ten times. This sequence joins TRBV5-1 and TRBJ1-1; D is possibly TRBD1 (5 bases). Germline loops: CDR1 SGHRS, CDR2 YFSETQ. CDR3 length: 14 amino acids. Trimming shortened V by 1 base and J by 7 bases, and 14 bases separated the two germline ends. CDR3 protein: CASSLLAGKNEAFF. CDR3 sequence (DNA): TGCGCCAGCAGCTTGCTGGCAGGGAAGAATGAAGCTTTCTTT.

A few counts support this clonotype. The rearrangement uses TRBV29-1 and TRBJ2-1; 12 bases fit TRBD2. Trimming cost V 7 bases and J 4 bases; bases outside gene matches: 5. There are 14 residues in the CDR3. Germline V gene data show CDR1 as SQVTM and CDR2 as ANQGSEA. This CDR3 is CSGRTSGTYNEQFF. CDR3 bases: TGCAGCGGCCGGACTAGCGGGACTTACAATGAGCAGTTCTTC.

The table lists this clonotype with a few counts. This chain links TRBV15 with TRBJ2-5, with a possible D match to TRBD2 (5 bases). The CDR3 has 16 amino acids. V lost 8 bases and J 3 bases, leaving 22 bases between the germline ends. Germline assignment: CDR1 LNHNV and CDR2 YYDKDF (reference sequence). In DNA, the CDR3 is TGTGCCACCTCCCGATCGGGCCGGGGTTGGGAAGAGACCCAGTACTTC. Protein product: CATSRSGRGWEETQYF.

V usage is TRBV28 and J usage is TRBJ2-3, with TRBD1 as a possible D gene (6 bases). V lost 6 bases to trimming and J lost 7 bases, with 14 bases between them. The CDR3 extends over 13 amino acids. CDR1 is MDHEN and CDR2 is SYDVKM in the germline V gene. The CDR3 is CASRETGPNTQYF. As DNA, the CDR3 is TGTGCCAGCAGGGAAACAGGGCCGAATACGCAGTATTTT. Supplemented by reference TRBV28 and TRBJ2-3, the full variable domain reads DVKVTQSSRYLVKRTGEKVFLECVQDMDHENMFWYRQDPGLGLRLIYFSYDVKMKEKGDIPEGYSVSREKKERFSLILESASTNQTSMYLCASRETGPNTQYFGPGTRLTVL.

V is TRBV19 and J is TRBJ2-3; possibly TRBD1 for D (6 bases). The CDR3 extends over 16 amino acids. Trimming took 3 bases from V and 0 from J, leaving 13 bases between them. CDR1 is LNHDA, CDR2 SQIVND, per germline (reference sequence). In DNA, the CDR3 is TGTGCCAGTAGTATTTCTCGACAGGACAGCACAGATACGCAGTATTTT. Translation: CASSISRQDSTDTQYF.

The chain links TRBV29-1 to TRBJ2-6; a weak D match, TRBD1 (5 bases). CDR1 is SQVTM and CDR2 is ANQGSEA in the germline V gene. This CDR3 has 16 amino acids. The germline V and J ends were trimmed by 5 bases and 4 bases, with 18 bases remaining between them. CDR3 region: CSVTLQGSRGANVLTF. The CDR3 nucleotides are TGCAGCGTTACTTTGCAGGGATCGAGGGGGGCCAACGTCCTGACTTTC.

J is TRBJ2-3 and V is TRBV28, with D hard to call. The CDR3 runs 10 residues. In germline, CDR1 is MDHEN, CDR2 SYDVKM. Between the trimmed V and J ends, which lost 8 bases and 6 bases, there was a span of 6 bases. CDR3 DNA sequence: TGTGCCAGCGGGCGGGATACGCAGTATTTT. It encodes CASGRDTQYF.

In its sample, this clonotype was seen a few times. V usage is TRBV21-1 and J usage is TRBJ2-5; TRBD1 is the table's D call, not checked against the DNA. TRBV21-1 is a known pseudogene. The CDR3 runs to 16 residues. The CDR3 region has the DNA TGTGCCAGCACTTTCCCGGGACAGGGGCCTCAAGAGACCCAGTACTTC. Amino acid sequence: CASTFPGQGPQETQYF.

This chain links TRBV20-1 with TRBJ2-5; TRBD2 matches at 10 bases. The germline V gene encodes CDR1 DFQATT and CDR2 SNEGSKA (reference sequence). The J segment lost 1 base and the V segment lost 0 bases, leaving 2 bases of the junction unmatched. The CDR3 loop spans 15 amino acids. CDR3 nucleotide sequence: TGCAGTGCTAGAGATTTAGCGGGGGGCCAAGAGACCCAGTACTTC. Residues: CSARDLAGGQETQYF.

The chain is built from TRBV5-1 and TRBJ2-1; D is uncertain. V lost 3 bases and J 9 bases, leaving 25 bases between the germline ends. CDR1 is SGHRS and CDR2 is YFSETQ in the germline V gene. The CDR3 is 17 residues long. This CDR3 reads CASSSPSSDLSQAEQFF. The CDR3 DNA sequence: TGCGCCAGCAGCTCACCGTCATCGGACCTATCACAAGCTGAGCAGTTCTTC.

This clonotype was counted between two and nine times. The rearrangement links TRBV6-1 to TRBJ2-1; 7 positions match TRBD2. Germline trimming cut 2 bases from V and 0 bases from J; bases unmatched to any gene: 4. The CDR3 extends over 16 amino acids. Germline V lookup: CDR1 MNHNS, CDR2 SASEGT. CDR3 region: CASSERGGRSYNEQFF. In DNA, the CDR3 is TGTGCCAGCAGTGAACGCGGGGGACGCTCCTACAATGAGCAGTTCTTC.

This clonotype is labeled as medium-sized. The V and J genes are TRBV20-1 and TRBJ1-1; no reliable D call. CDR3 length: 13 residues. Trimming removed 0 bases at V and 3 bases at J, with 8 bases between. Germline CDR1 DFQATT, CDR2 SNEGSKA (reference sequence). The CDR3 sequence is CSARDNRDTEAFF. The CDR3 coding sequence is TGCAGTGCTAGAGACAACCGGGACACTGAAGCTTTCTTT.

This clonotype has more than one count but fewer than ten. The CDR3 DNA follows: TGTGCCAGCTCACCAACTGAGACAGGGAGGGGAACTGAAGCTTTCTTT. This translates into CASSPTETGRGTEAFF. The rearrangement links TRBV18 to TRBJ1-1; 7 nucleotides agree with TRBD1. This CDR3 has 16 residues. J gave up 5 bases and V 2 bases, and 11 bases lay outside the gene matches. The germline V gene encodes CDR1 KGHSH and CDR2 LQKENI. Based on the CDR3 plus reference TRBV18 and TRBJ1-1, the full variable domain is NAGVMQNPRHLVRRRGQEARLRCSPMKGHSHVYWYRQLPEEGLKFMVYLQKENIIDESGMPKERFSAEFPKEGPSILRIQQVVRGDSAAYFCASSPTETGRGTEAFFGQGTRLTVV.

The chain joins TRBV20-1 to TRBJ2-7, with TRBD2 matching over 7 bases. Germline CDR1 DFQATT, CDR2 SNEGSKA (reference sequence). V shed 0 bases, J shed 6 bases, and the junction held 14 bases outside the gene matches. The CDR3 length is 16 residues. CDR3: CSARDSEAGDQLEQYF. Here the CDR3 DNA reads TGCAGTGCTAGAGATTCGGAGGCGGGAGATCAACTCGAGCAGTACTTC.

This clonotype was seen a few times. This sequence joins TRBV28 and TRBJ2-2, with 9 nucleotides matching TRBD2. Germline V gene sequence: CDR1 MDHEN, CDR2 SYDVKM. Trimming at V came to 7 bases and at J to 6 bases, leaving 9 bases not matched to a gene. The CDR3 has 15 residues. CDR3 nucleotide sequence: TGTGCCAGCAAGGAATCCGGGACTAGCTCCGGGGAGCTGTTTTTT. It specifies CASKESGTSSGELFF.

The chain recombines TRBV14 with TRBJ1-2; D uncertain. The V and J ends lost 0 bases and 4 bases respectively, with 9 bases between them. Looked up from germline, CDR1 is SGHDN and CDR2 is FVKESK. The CDR3 consists of 14 residues. CDR3 DNA: TGTGCCAGCAGCCAAGATCGGGTCGGCTATGGCTACACCTTC. It translates to CASSQDRVGYGYTF.

This clonotype was counted a few times. This CDR3 is CASGTGGARSPLHF. The CDR3 DNA follows: TGTGCCAGCGGCACAGGGGGGGCGAGATCACCCCTCCACTTT. The chain joins TRBV6-5 to TRBJ1-6, with 8 positions matching TRBD1. The CDR3 is 14 amino acids. Trimming took 8 bases from V and 10 from J; bases not matched to a gene: 10. Looked up from germline, CDR1 is MNHEY and CDR2 is SVGAGI.

The chain combines TRBV12-3 or TRBV12-4 with TRBJ1-5; 7 nucleotides line up with TRBD1. V was pared by 5 bases and J by 1 base, with 8 bases of the junction left unmatched. This CDR3 is built from 16 residues. Here the CDR3 DNA reads TGTGCCAGCAGTCTCCGACAGGGTATGAGCAATCAGCCCCAGCATTTT. Residues: CASSLRQGMSNQPQHF.

This clonotype was observed many times. One end of the junction is discordant with germline, which a read error may explain. In DNA, the CDR3 is TGCAGTGCTGGAGAGGGACTATCCTTCACAGATACGCAGTATTTT. Encoded protein: CSAGEGLSFTDTQYF. The rearrangement uses TRBV20-1 and TRBJ2-3; 7 bases align to TRBD2. Germline values: CDR1 DFQATT, CDR2 SNEGSKA (reference sequence). The CDR3 extends over 15 amino acids.

This clonotype was observed a handful of times. The chain joins TRBV6-5 to TRBJ1-2; weak D call: TRBD1 (6 bases). Germline loops: CDR1 MNHEY, CDR2 SVGAGI. Trimming took off 5 bases at V and 4 bases at J, with 17 bases between the two ends. The CDR3 runs to 15 residues. This CDR3 reads CASSAGWDTTYGYTF. CDR3 DNA sequence: TGTGCCAGCAGTGCTGGTTGGGACACAACCTATGGCTACACCTTC.

The CDR3 is CASSLQGFQETQYF. The CDR3 bases are TGCGCCAGCAGCTTACAGGGGTTTCAAGAGACCCAGTACTTC. This chain links TRBV5-1 with TRBJ2-5, with 7 bases matching TRBD1. V was clipped by 2 bases and J by 2 bases; unmatched bases: 3. This CDR3 has 14 residues. Germline V lookup: CDR1 SGHRS, CDR2 YFSETQ.

The genes are TRBV7-2 and TRBJ2-5; tentatively, D is TRBD1 or TRBD2 (6 bases each). The CDR3 consists of 14 residues. V dropped 2 bases and J dropped 6 bases, with 13 bases sitting between them. The germline CDR1 and CDR2 sequences are SGHTA and FQGNSA. CDR3 region: CASSLMGGGQTQYF. DNA for the CDR3: TGTGCCAGCAGCTTAATGGGGGGCGGTCAGACCCAGTACTTC.

This clonotype was seen more than once but under ten times. This chain links TRBV4-3 with TRBJ2-1, with D tentatively TRBD2 (6 bases). Germline V gives CDR1 LGHNA, CDR2 YSLEER. Trimming took off 2 bases at V and 3 bases at J, with 17 bases between the two ends. The CDR3 sequence is 17 residues long. CDR3 sequence: CASSQHPPGRDYNEQFF. The CDR3 coding sequence is TGCGCCAGCAGCCAACATCCGCCCGGGCGGGACTACAATGAGCAGTTCTTC.

The rearrangement links TRBV19 to TRBJ2-5, with TRBD2 matching over 8 bases. The CDR3 sequence is 14 residues long. The trim removed 2 bases at V and 5 bases at J, leaving 4 bases unmatched. The germline gives CDR1 LNHDA, CDR2 SQIVND (reference sequence). CDR3: CASSIQSGGETQYF. CDR3 in DNA: TGTGCCAGTAGTATACAGAGCGGGGGTGAGACCCAGTACTTC.

The CDR3 DNA follows: TGTGCCAGCACCCCCTTGGTGGCCGAGGGGACCCAGTACTTC. Its translation: CASTPLVAEGTQYF. The V call is TRBV7-7, the J call TRBJ2-5, with D possibly being TRBD2 (5 bases). The V and J ends lost 7 bases and 7 bases respectively, with 19 bases between them. The CDR3 consists of 14 residues. The germline CDR1 and CDR2 sequences are SSHAT and FNYEAQ (reference sequence).

This sequence joins TRBV3-1 and TRBJ2-2; D unclear. Looked up from germline, CDR1 is LGHDT and CDR2 is YNNKEL (reference sequence). The CDR3 is made up of 15 amino acids. V was cut by 1 base and J by 4 bases, with 10 bases left in between. CDR3 DNA sequence: TGTGCCAGCAGCCAAGGGTCGGGTTTCACCGGGGAGCTGTTTTTT. Translation gives CASSQGSGFTGELFF. Looking up the rest from reference TRBV3-1 and TRBJ2-2 gives the full variable domain: DTAVSQTPKYLVTQMGNDKSIKCEQNLGHDTMYWYKQDSKKFLKIMFSYNNKELIINETVPNRFSPKSPDKAHLNLHINSLELGDSAVYFCASSQGSGFTGELFFGEGSRLTVL.

This clonotype was observed at least ten times. The rearrangement joins TRBV3-1 to TRBJ1-1, with D uncertain. The CDR3 runs 14 residues. Germline V lookup: CDR1 LGHDT, CDR2 YNNKEL (reference sequence). The V gene lost 0 bases and the J gene lost 4 bases, with 9 bases spanning the gap. The CDR3 region is CASSQDGKFTEAFF. CDR3 DNA sequence: TGTGCCAGCAGCCAAGATGGGAAGTTCACTGAAGCTTTCTTT. Using reference TRBV3-1 and TRBJ1-1 for the parts outside the CDR3, the full variable domain is DTAVSQTPKYLVTQMGNDKSIKCEQNLGHDTMYWYKQDSKKFLKIMFSYNNKELIINETVPNRFSPKSPDKAHLNLHINSLELGDSAVYFCASSQDGKFTEAFFGQGTRLTVV.

This clonotype was picked up many times. The V call is TRBV24-1, the J call TRBJ2-5, with no clear D. The CDR3 spans 15 residues. Germline-derived CDR1 and CDR2 are KGHDR and SFDVKD. V lost 4 bases and J 1 base, leaving 12 bases between the germline ends. The CDR3 DNA is TGTGCCACCAGTGACTCCCGCCGGCCCCAAGAGACCCAGTACTTC. Amino acids: CATSDSRRPQETQYF.